These 3 T cell receptor beta chains share one sample of origin, sequenced in a study of T-cell reconstitution after alpha-beta-depleted transplantation in children. Preparation of the TCRbeta library used unique molecular identifiers. TCRdb re-called the PCR reads through MiXCR, storing one row per CDR3 protein. Of about 610,000 distinct CDR3 sequences listed, more than 9% are singletons. This specimen consisted of PBMCs from the stem cell graft donor, obtained from the stem cell graft. Receptors were obtained from a human donor who donated a stem cell graft to a child with acute myeloid leukemia.

V usage is TRBV4-1 and J usage is TRBJ2-7, with D perhaps TRBD1 (6 bases). Trimming pared 1 base from V and 5 bases from J, leaving 24 bases between. There are 18 residues in the CDR3. Germline CDR1 is MGHRA and CDR2 is YSYEKL. The CDR3 DNA reads as TGCGCCAGCAGCCAAGGGGCCCGGGTAAGGGGGTTGAGTAACGAGCAGTACTTC. Amino acids: CASSQGARVRGLSNEQYF.

This clonotype was detected ten times or more. The V gene is TRBV29-1, the J gene TRBJ2-7; D remains unclear. Germline V gene sequence: CDR1 SQVTM, CDR2 ANQGSEA. This CDR3 contains 12 residues. The V and J ends lost 7 bases and 4 bases respectively, with 14 bases between them. The CDR3 here is CSGLSGSYEQYF. The CDR3, as DNA: TGCAGCGGCCTCTCTGGCTCTTACGAGCAGTACTTC.

The sample holds many counts of this clonotype. The V gene is TRBV20-1, the J gene TRBJ2-3; TRBD2 aligns across 12 bases. The CDR3 spans 14 residues. Germline trimming cut 4 bases from V and 4 bases from J; bases unmatched to any gene: 3. The germline V gene encodes CDR1 DFQATT and CDR2 SNEGSKA (reference sequence). The CDR3 is CSATTSGRSDTQYF. In DNA, the CDR3 is TGCAGTGCTACGACTAGCGGGAGATCAGATACGCAGTATTTT.